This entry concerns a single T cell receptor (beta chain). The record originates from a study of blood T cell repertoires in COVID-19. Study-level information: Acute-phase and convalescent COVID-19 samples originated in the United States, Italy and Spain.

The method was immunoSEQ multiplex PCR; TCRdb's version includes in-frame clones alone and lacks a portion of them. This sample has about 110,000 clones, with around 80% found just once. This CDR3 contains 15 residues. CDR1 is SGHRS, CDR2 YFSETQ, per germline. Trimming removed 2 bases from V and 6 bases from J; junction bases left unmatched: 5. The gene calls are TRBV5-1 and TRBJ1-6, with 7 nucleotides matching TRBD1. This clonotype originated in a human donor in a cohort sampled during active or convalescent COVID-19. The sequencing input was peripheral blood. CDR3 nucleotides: TGCGCCAGCAGCTTCCGGGACAGCGGTAATTCACCCCTCCACTTT. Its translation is CASSFRDSGNSPLHF. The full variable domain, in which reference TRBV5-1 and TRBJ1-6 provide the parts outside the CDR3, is KAGVTQTPRYLIKTRGQQVTLSCSPISGHRSVSWYQQTPGQGLQFLFEYFSETQRNKGNFPGRFSGRQFSNSRSEMNVSTLELGDSALYLCASSFRDSGNSPLHFGNGTRLTVT.